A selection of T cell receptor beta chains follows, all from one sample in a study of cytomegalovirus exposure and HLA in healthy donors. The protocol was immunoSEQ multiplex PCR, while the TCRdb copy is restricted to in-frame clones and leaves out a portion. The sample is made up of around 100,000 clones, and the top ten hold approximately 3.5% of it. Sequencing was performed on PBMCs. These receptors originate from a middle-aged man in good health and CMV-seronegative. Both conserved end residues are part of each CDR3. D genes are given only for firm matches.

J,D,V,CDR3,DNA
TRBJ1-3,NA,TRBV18,CASSPTGVGNTIYF,TGTGCCAGCTCACCAACGGGGGTTGGAAACACCATATATTTT
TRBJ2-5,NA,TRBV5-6,CASSHGLLMKTQYF,TGTGCCAGCAGCCACGGACTTCTTATGAAGACCCAGTACTTC
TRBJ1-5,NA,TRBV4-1,CASSRSREDNQPQHF,TGCGCCAGCAGCCGCTCACGGGAAGACAATCAGCCCCAGCATTTT
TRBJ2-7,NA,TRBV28,CASSLAGSLSYEQYF,TGTGCCAGCAGTTTAGCGGGATCCCTCTCCTACGAGCAGTACTTC
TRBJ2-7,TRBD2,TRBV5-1,CASSPGLAGGQGYEQYF,TGCGCCAGCAGCCCGGGACTAGCGGGAGGGCAGGGCTACGAGCAGTACTTC
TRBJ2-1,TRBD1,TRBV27,CASIPSPPGTGHNEQFF,TGTGCCAGCATTCCCTCTCCCCCCGGGACAGGGCACAATGAGCAGTTCTTC
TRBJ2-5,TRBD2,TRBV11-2,CASSLGVGASGSGETQYF,TGTGCCAGCAGCTTAGGAGTTGGTGCTAGCGGGAGCGGCGAGACCCAGTACTTC
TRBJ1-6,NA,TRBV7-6,CASSLDRDSPLHF,TGTGCCAGCAGCTTAGACAGGGATTCACCCCTCCACTTT
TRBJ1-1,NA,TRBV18,CASSPPSKFTEAFF,TGTGCCAGCTCACCACCGAGTAAGTTCACTGAAGCTTTCTTT
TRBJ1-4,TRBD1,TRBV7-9,CASSLGQGTTNEKLFF,TGTGCCAGCAGCTTGGGACAGGGGACAACTAATGAAAAACTGTTTTTT
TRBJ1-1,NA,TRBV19,CASRSPGQSNTEAFF,TGTGCCAGTAGAAGTCCGGGACAATCGAACACTGAAGCTTTCTTT
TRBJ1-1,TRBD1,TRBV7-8,CASTPGGQGALFAMNTEAFF,TGTGCCAGCACCCCCGGCGGACAGGGGGCCCTCTTCGCGATGAACACTGAAGCTTTCTTT
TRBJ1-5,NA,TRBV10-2,CASGGGLRNQPQHF,TGCGCCAGCGGCGGGGGCTTAAGGAATCAGCCCCAGCATTTT
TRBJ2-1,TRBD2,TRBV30,CAWSAAGGPRNEQFF,TGTGCCTGGAGTGCGGCGGGAGGGCCGAGGAATGAGCAGTTCTTC
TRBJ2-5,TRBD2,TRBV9,CASSVGLAGKETQYF,TGTGCCAGCAGCGTAGGCCTAGCGGGAAAAGAGACCCAGTACTTC
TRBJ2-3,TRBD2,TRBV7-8,CASSLSSGGTQYF,TGTGCCAGCAGCTTATCTAGCGGGGGGACGCAGTATTTT
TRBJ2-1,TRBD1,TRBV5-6,CASSFRLAWQGANEQFF,TGTGCCAGCAGCTTTAGGTTGGCGTGGCAGGGGGCGAATGAGCAGTTCTTC
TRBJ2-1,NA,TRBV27,CASSLVLSSYNEQFF,TGTGCCAGCAGTTTAGTACTGAGCTCCTACAATGAGCAGTTCTTC
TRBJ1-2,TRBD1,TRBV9,CASRDRGSYTF,TGTGCCAGCAGGGACAGGGGGTCATACACCTTC
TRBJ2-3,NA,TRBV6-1,CASSETGTDTQYF,TGTGCCAGCAGTGAGACAGGCACAGATACGCAGTATTTT
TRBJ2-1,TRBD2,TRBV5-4,CAIPIGGSSYNEQFF,TGTGCCATCCCTATAGGCGGGAGCTCCTACAATGAGCAGTTCTTC
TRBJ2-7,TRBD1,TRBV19,CASSIRTGSVSRDEQYF,TGTGCCAGTAGTATACGGACAGGGTCGGTCAGTCGGGACGAGCAGTACTTC
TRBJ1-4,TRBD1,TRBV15,CATSFPYGTENEKLFF,TGTGCCACCAGCTTCCCTTACGGGACAGAGAATGAAAAACTGTTTTTT
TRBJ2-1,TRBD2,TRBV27,CASSLLTSGGGEQFF,TGTGCCAGCAGTTTATTGACTAGCGGGGGGGGTGAGCAGTTCTTC
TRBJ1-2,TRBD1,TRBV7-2,CASSLAGRGRLGYTF,TGTGCCAGCAGCTTAGCAGGCAGGGGGCGACTAGGCTACACCTTC
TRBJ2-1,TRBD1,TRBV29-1,CSVEVAGQGVSEQFF,TGCAGCGTTGAAGTAGCAGGACAGGGCGTTAGTGAGCAGTTCTTC
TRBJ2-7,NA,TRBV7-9,CASSFQGKGEQYF,TGTGCCAGCAGCTTCCAGGGGAAGGGCGAGCAGTACTTC
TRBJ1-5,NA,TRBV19,CASSYAGNQPQHF,TGTGCCAGTAGTTATGCAGGGAATCAGCCCCAGCATTTT
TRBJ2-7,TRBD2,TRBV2,CASSETLAGGSYEQYF,TGTGCCAGCAGTGAGACCCTAGCGGGAGGCTCCTACGAGCAGTACTTC
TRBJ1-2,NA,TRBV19,CASSPRDNRGYGYTF,TGTGCCAGTAGTCCCCGAGACAATAGGGGCTATGGCTACACCTTC
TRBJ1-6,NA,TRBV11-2,CASSLVSSYNSPLHF,TGTGCCAGCAGCCTCGTGTCCTCCTATAATTCACCCCTCCACTTT
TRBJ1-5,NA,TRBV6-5,CASSYEAGNQPQHF,TGTGCCAGCAGTTATGAGGCAGGGAATCAGCCCCAGCATTTT
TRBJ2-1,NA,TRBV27,CASSRSSGSYNEQFF,TGTGCCAGCAGCCGAAGTAGCGGTTCCTACAATGAGCAGTTCTTC
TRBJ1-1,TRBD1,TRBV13,CASSAGQRNTEAFF,TGTGCCAGCAGCGCGGGACAGAGAAACACTGAAGCTTTCTTT
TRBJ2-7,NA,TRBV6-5,CASSPREAYEQYF,TGTGCCAGCAGTCCCAGGGAGGCGTACGAGCAGTACTTC
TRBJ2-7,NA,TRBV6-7,CASKTPKLRAYEQYF,TGTGCCAGCAAAACCCCCAAGCTGAGAGCCTACGAGCAGTACTTC
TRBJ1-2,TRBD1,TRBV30,CASPKTGEEANYGYTF,TGTGCCTCACCCAAGACAGGGGAGGAGGCTAACTATGGCTACACCTTC
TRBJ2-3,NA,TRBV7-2,CASSPQGPYTQYF,TGTGCCAGCAGCCCGCAGGGCCCTTATACGCAGTATTTT
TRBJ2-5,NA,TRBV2,CASSEATVQETQYF,TGTGCCAGCAGTGAAGCGACTGTACAAGAGACCCAGTACTTC
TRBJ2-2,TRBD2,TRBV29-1,CSVEVRLAENTGELFF,TGCAGCGTTGAGGTTCGTCTAGCGGAGAACACCGGGGAGCTGTTTTTT
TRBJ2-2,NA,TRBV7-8,CASSFHTPNTGELFF,TGTGCCAGCAGCTTTCACACCCCGAACACCGGGGAGCTGTTTTTT
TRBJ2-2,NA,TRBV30,CAWSVKGGAGTGELFF,TGTGCCTGGAGTGTAAAGGGGGGGGCCGGCACCGGGGAGCTGTTTTTT
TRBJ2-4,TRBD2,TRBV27,CASSPESGRRPKNIQYF,TGTGCCAGCAGTCCAGAGAGCGGGAGAAGGCCCAAAAACATTCAGTACTTC
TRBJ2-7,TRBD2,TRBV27,CASSETSGASYEQYF,TGTGCCAGCAGTGAAACTAGCGGGGCTTCCTACGAGCAGTACTTC
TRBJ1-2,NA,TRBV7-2,CASSFGGVRDGYTF,TGTGCCAGCAGCTTCGGCGGGGTCCGGGATGGCTACACCTTC
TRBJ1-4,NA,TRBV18,CASYRRTDTTNEKLFF,TGTGCCAGCTACCGCCGGACGGACACAACTAATGAAAAACTGTTTTTT
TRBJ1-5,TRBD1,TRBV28,CASSHGQGPQPQHF,TGTGCCAGCAGCCACGGACAGGGACCTCAGCCCCAGCATTTT
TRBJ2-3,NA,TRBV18,CASSAGQDTQYF,TGTGCCAGCTCAGCGGGGCAGGATACGCAGTATTTT
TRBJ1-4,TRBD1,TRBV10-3,CAISESKDRVTNEKLFF,TGTGCCATCAGTGAGTCCAAAGACAGGGTGACTAATGAAAAACTGTTTTTT
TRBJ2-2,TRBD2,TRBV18,CASSTTSGGNTGELFF,TGTGCCAGCTCAACGACTAGCGGGGGGAACACCGGGGAGCTGTTTTTT
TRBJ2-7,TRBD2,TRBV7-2,CASSRGRGELNEQYF,TGTGCCAGCAGTAGAGGGCGGGGGGAGCTAAACGAGCAGTACTTC
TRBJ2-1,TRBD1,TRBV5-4,CASSEGDRGKDNEQFF,TGTGCCAGCAGCGAAGGGGACAGGGGCAAGGACAATGAGCAGTTCTTC